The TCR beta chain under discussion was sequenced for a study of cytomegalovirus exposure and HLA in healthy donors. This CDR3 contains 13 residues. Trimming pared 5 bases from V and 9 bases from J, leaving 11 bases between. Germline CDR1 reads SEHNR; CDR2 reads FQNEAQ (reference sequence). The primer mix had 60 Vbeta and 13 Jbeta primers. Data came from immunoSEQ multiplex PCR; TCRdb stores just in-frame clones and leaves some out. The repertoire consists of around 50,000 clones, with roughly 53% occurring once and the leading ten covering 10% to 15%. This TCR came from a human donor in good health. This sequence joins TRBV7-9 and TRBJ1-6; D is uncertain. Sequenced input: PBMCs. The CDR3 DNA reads TGTGCCAGCAGCCGCGGGGTCTCTTCACCCCTCCACTTT. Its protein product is CASSRGVSSPLHF.